This TCR beta chain appears in the sequencing data of a study of cytomegalovirus exposure and HLA in healthy donors. Trimming shortened V by 3 bases and J by 8 bases, and 13 bases separated the two germline ends. This CDR3 contains 13 residues. Germline CDR1 and CDR2: KGHSH and LQKENI. Both 60 Vbeta primers and 13 Jbeta primers went into the PCR. Using immunoSEQ multiplex PCR, the repertoire was profiled, and TCRdb retains in-frame clones only, with some absent. The repertoire holds around 200,000 clones, with 60% to 80% as singletons. Sequenced material: PBMCs. This chain links TRBV18 with TRBJ1-2; D might be TRBD1 (5 bases). This TCR derives from a male donor in good health and CMV-seronegative. CDR3 amino acids: CASSPDSTEGYTF. DNA of the CDR3: TGTGCCAGCTCACCCGACAGCACGGAAGGCTACACCTTC.